These 22 T cell receptor beta chains share one sample of origin, sequenced in a study of blood T cell repertoires in COVID-19. TCRdb keeps only in-frame clones here, not all; method: immunoSEQ multiplex PCR. Of about 410,000 clones listed, 86% are singletons. The sample consisted of peripheral blood. These receptors all come from a woman under 40 with active or convalescent COVID-19.

For this clone: One end of the junction varies from germline; a read error may be responsible. The V gene is TRBV13, the J gene TRBJ2-2, with 10 bases fitting TRBD2. CDR3 length: 17 residues. Germline lookup yields CDR1 PRHDT and CDR2 FYEKMQ (reference sequence). The CDR3: CASSFVVAGGVAGEPFF. The CDR3 DNA sequence: TGTGCCAGCAGCTTCGTGGTAGCGGGGGGCGTCGCCGGGGAGCCGTTTTTT.

This sequence joins TRBV27 and TRBJ2-2, with 10 positions matching TRBD1. Per germline, CDR1 MNHEY and CDR2 SMNVEV (reference sequence). Trimming at V came to 6 bases and at J to 2 bases, leaving 6 bases not matched to a gene. The CDR3 length is 16 residues. The CDR3 is CASRSGTGANTGELFF. The CDR3 bases are TGTGCCAGCAGGAGTGGGACAGGGGCTAACACCGGGGAGCTGTTTTTT.

The chain carries TRBV20-1 and TRBJ2-1; 12 bases fit TRBD2. J gave up 3 bases and V 5 bases, and 5 bases lay outside the gene matches. Germline V CDR1 and CDR2: DFQATT, SNEGSKA (reference sequence). CDR3 size: 15 residues. Here the CDR3 reads CSARGLAGNYNEQFF. As DNA, the CDR3 is TGCAGTGCTCGTGGACTAGCGGGAAACTACAATGAGCAGTTCTTC.

The genes are TRBV3-1 (or the pseudogene TRBV3-2) and TRBJ1-2, with D possibly matching TRBD1 (6 bases). This CDR3 has 15 amino acids. Between the trimmed V and J ends, which lost 2 bases and 0 bases, there was a span of 10 bases. In germline, CDR1 is LGHDT, CDR2 YNNKEL (reference sequence). CDR3 sequence: CASSQTRGANYGYTF. The CDR3 bases are TGTGCCAGCAGCCAAACCAGGGGTGCTAACTATGGCTACACCTTC.

The gene calls are TRBV10-3 and TRBJ2-5, with 7 bases aligning to TRBD1. This CDR3 has 13 amino acids. CDR1 and CDR2 from the germline V gene are ENHRY and SYGVKD. Unmatched junction bases numbered 2, after V lost 3 bases and J lost 4 bases. The CDR3 is CAISDPGGETQYF. The CDR3 bases are TGTGCCATCAGTGATCCAGGGGGAGAGACCCAGTACTTC.

The chain has TRBV11-3 and TRBJ2-2; TRBD2 agrees at 13 bases. The germline V gene encodes CDR1 SGHNT and CDR2 YENEEA. V trimming: 2 bases; J trimming: 6 bases; junction bases outside the gene matches: 3. The CDR3 spans 16 residues. For the CDR3, the DNA is TGTGCCAGCAGCTTAAGACTAGCGGGAGGCCCCGGGGAGCTGTTTTTT. Its protein product is CASSLRLAGGPGELFF.

The chain carries TRBV6-5 and TRBJ2-7; the D is unclear. The germline CDR1 and CDR2 sequences are MNHEY and SVGAGI. The V end was cut by 2 bases, the J end by 1 base, with 6 bases between. This CDR3 region has 13 residues. Here the CDR3 reads CASSYRQSYEQYF. The CDR3 DNA reads TGTGCCAGCAGTTACAGACAATCCTACGAGCAGTACTTC.

The chain links TRBV20-1 to TRBJ1-3; no reliable D call. Deletions cut 3 bases from V and 2 bases from J, with 8 bases between. The CDR3 contains 13 residues. Germline-derived CDR1 and CDR2 are DFQATT and SNEGSKA (reference sequence). This CDR3 reads CSASRTTGNTIYF. DNA of the CDR3: TGCAGTGCTAGTCGCACAACTGGAAACACCATATATTTT.

This clone has a handful of counts. The gene calls are TRBV11-2 and TRBJ2-5; D gene ambiguous. V was clipped by 3 bases and J by 5 bases, with 7 bases between them. There are 12 residues in the CDR3. Germline V gives CDR1 SGHAT, CDR2 FQNNGV. CDR3: CASSFILETQYF. Written as DNA, the CDR3 is TGTGCCAGCAGCTTTATTCTGGAGACCCAGTACTTC. The full variable domain, completed using reference TRBV11-2 and TRBJ2-5, is EAGVAQSPRYKIIEKRQSVAFWCNPISGHATLYWYQQILGQGPKLLIQFQNNGVVDDSQLPKDRFSAERLKGVDSTLKIQPAKLEDSAVYLCASSFILETQYFGPGTRLLVL.

The chain is built from TRBV6-5 and TRBJ1-1; perhaps TRBD1 as D (5 bases). This CDR3 comprises 13 residues. Germline assignment: CDR1 MNHEY and CDR2 SVGAGI. Trimming took off 7 bases at V and 4 bases at J, with 13 bases between the two ends. CDR3 sequence reads: CASISGLRTEAFF. The CDR3 DNA follows: TGTGCCAGCATCTCGGGACTTCGCACTGAAGCTTTCTTT.

A word on this clone: Other DNA sequences from this sample encode an identical CDR3 as well. The V and J genes are TRBV27 and TRBJ1-1; D call uncertain. Trimming removed 2 bases from V and 4 bases from J, with 8 bases in between. The CDR3 is 13 residues long. From germline, CDR1 is MNHEY and CDR2 SMNVEV (reference sequence). The CDR3 coding sequence is TGTGCCAGCAGTTTAAACCGGGTCACTGAAGCTTTCTTT. It codes for CASSLNRVTEAFF.

J is TRBJ1-2 and V is TRBV30, with 7 bases fitting TRBD1. The CDR3 is made up of 13 amino acids. Per germline, CDR1 GTSNPN and CDR2 SVGIG (reference sequence). The junction had 5 bases not matched to a gene; V was cut back by 1 base and J by 6 bases. The CDR3 sequence is CAWSALRGHGYTF. The CDR3 nucleotides read TGTGCCTGGAGTGCTCTGAGGGGGCATGGCTACACCTTC.

The V and J genes are TRBV3-1 (or the pseudogene TRBV3-2) and TRBJ1-2, with D perhaps matching TRBD1 (6 bases). CDR3 length: 15 amino acids. The V gene's germline CDR1 is LGHDT and CDR2 YNNKEL (reference sequence). V lost 3 bases to trimming and J lost 7 bases, with 18 bases between them. The CDR3 DNA reads as TGTGCCAGCAGCCAGACCGGGACACCTGTTTCTGGCTACACCTTC. Residues: CASSQTGTPVSGYTF.

This clone appeared once. The CDR3 loop reads CASSYSRFDTQYF. The CDR3 coding sequence is TGTGCCAGCAGTTACTCCCGGTTTGATACGCAGTATTTT. The chain is built from TRBV6-5 and TRBJ2-3; D gene ambiguous. Trimming stripped 0 bases from V and 6 bases from J, with 7 bases between. From germline, CDR1 is MNHEY and CDR2 SVGAGI. The CDR3 sequence is 13 residues long.

The chain joins TRBV5-1 to TRBJ1-6; 9 bases are a match to TRBD1. The CDR3 runs 14 residues. Germline trimming cut 4 bases from V and 9 bases from J; bases unmatched to any gene: 5. CDR1 and CDR2 from the germline V gene are SGHRS and YFSETQ. The CDR3: CASSRTGDTSPLHF. As DNA, the CDR3 is TGCGCCAGCAGCAGGACAGGGGATACTTCACCCCTCCACTTT.

CDR3 DNA: TGTGCCAGCAGTCACAGACAGGGGGACACTGAAGCTTTCTTT. Its protein is CASSHRQGDTEAFF. J is TRBJ1-1 and V is TRBV27; TRBD1 matches at 9 bases. V gave up 5 bases and J gave up 3 bases; unmatched junction bases: 4. This CDR3 has 14 amino acids. In germline, CDR1 is MNHEY, CDR2 SMNVEV (reference sequence).

In this sample, this clone turned up once. This chain joins TRBV2 and TRBJ1-1; a weak D match, TRBD1 (5 bases). Trimming removed 6 bases from V and 11 bases from J, with 13 bases in between. This CDR3 contains 11 residues. The germline gives CDR1 SNHLY, CDR2 FYNNEI. The CDR3 bases are TGTGCCAGCAGGGAGGGGCCACACGCTTTCTTT. Its translation is CASREGPHAFF.

The chain links TRBV14 to TRBJ1-1, with D uncertain. This CDR3 contains 13 residues. Looked up from germline, CDR1 is SGHDN and CDR2 is FVKESK. Trimming pared 4 bases from V and 0 bases from J, leaving 6 bases between. Here the CDR3 reads CASSPVLNTEAFF. Here the CDR3 DNA reads TGTGCCAGCAGCCCCGTCTTGAACACTGAAGCTTTCTTT.

This clone was seen just once. The chain uses TRBV5-1 and TRBJ1-6; D uncertain. Germline V gives CDR1 SGHRS, CDR2 YFSETQ. V shed 1 base and J shed 6 bases, with 17 bases lying between them. There are 17 residues in the CDR3. This chain's CDR3 is CASSLWGEVNPNSPLHF. For the CDR3, the DNA is TGCGCCAGCAGCTTGTGGGGAGAGGTGAACCCTAATTCACCCCTCCACTTT.

This clone has only a few counts. The chain recombines TRBV5-4 with TRBJ2-1, with TRBD2 matching over 8 bases. From germline, CDR1 is SGHNT and CDR2 YYREEE (reference sequence). The CDR3 runs to 15 residues. V lost 4 bases, J lost 1 base, and 4 bases stayed unmatched. DNA of the CDR3: TGTGCCAGCAGCCCTCGGGGGGGATCCTACAATGAGCAGTTCTTC. It specifies CASSPRGGSYNEQFF. The full variable domain, with the rest looked up from reference TRBV5-4 and TRBJ2-1, is ETGVTQSPTHLIKTRGQQVTLRCSSQSGHNTVSWYQQALGQGPQFIFQYYREEENGRGNFPPRFSGLQFPNYSSELNVNALELDDSALYLCASSPRGGSYNEQFFGPGTRLTVL.

This rearrangement joins TRBV7-9 to TRBJ2-4; D not certain. The V gene's germline CDR1 is SEHNR and CDR2 FQNEAQ (reference sequence). This CDR3 is 16 amino acids long. The V and J ends lost 2 bases and 0 bases respectively, with 11 bases between them. The CDR3: CASSLSGVLAKNIQYF. CDR3 sequence (DNA): TGTGCCAGCAGCTTAAGTGGAGTCCTAGCCAAAAACATTCAGTACTTC.

The chain carries TRBV10-3 and TRBJ2-3; 11 bases align to TRBD2. CDR1 ENHRY and CDR2 SYGVKD come from the germline V gene. V shed 2 bases and J 2 bases; nucleotides not matched to a gene: 3. CDR3 length: 16 residues. In DNA form, the CDR3 reads TGTGCCATCAGTGAGCTAGCGGGGGGTTTCACAGATACGCAGTATTTT. The encoded protein is CAISELAGGFTDTQYF.